This T cell receptor (beta chain) was sequenced for a study of OX40 agonist ivuxolimab in advanced cancers. Germline CDR1 is MDHEN and CDR2 is SYDVKM. Trimming stripped 2 bases from V and 0 bases from J, with 16 bases between. The CDR3 consists of 18 residues. Produced via immunoSEQ multiplex PCR; TCRdb's table is partial and in-frame only. The repertoire holds fewer than 85,000 clones, 80% to 95% seen once, with 0.53% in the top ten. This rearrangement joins TRBV28 to TRBJ1-4; no definite D call. The source is an adult with an advanced solid tumor such as melanoma, head and neck, liver or kidney cancer. The source was CD4+ or CD8+ T cells sorted from blood, collected in a trial of the OX40 agonist ivuxolimab. CDR3 in amino acids: CASSLENSEKATNEKLFF. The CDR3 DNA reads as TGTGCCAGCAGTTTAGAAAACAGCGAGAAAGCAACTAATGAAAAACTGTTTTTT. Looking up the rest from reference TRBV28 and TRBJ1-4 gives the full variable domain: DVKVTQSSRYLVKRTGEKVFLECVQDMDHENMFWYRQDPGLGLRLIYFSYDVKMKEKGDIPEGYSVSREKKERFSLILESASTNQTSMYLCASSLENSEKATNEKLFFGSGTQLSVL.